This T cell receptor (beta chain) was sequenced in a study of T cells after yellow fever vaccination. Across the whole study: The authors prepared low-cell-number fractions using SMART-Seq v4 Ultra Low Input.

This clonotype showed up just a few times. Its antigen is currently unknown. TCRdb ran MiXCR on the 5' RACE reads and lists one entry per CDR3 protein. Here the sample spans some 670,000 distinct CDR3 sequences, approximately 13% being singletons. CDR1 is MNHEY, CDR2 SMNVEV, per germline (reference sequence). V lost 4 bases to trimming and J lost 6 bases; unmatched junction nucleotides: 25. The CDR3 covers 22 residues. Points from the study as a whole: The booster response re-showed most primary clones: around 96% CD4, around 90% CD8. Contaminating bulk clonotypes could be abundant in FACS-sorted repertoires.

The TCR comes from a man younger than 40 who received the YFV17D yellow fever vaccine. This specimen consisted of PBMCs, obtained on the day of the yellow fever booster vaccination. The chain has TRBV27 and TRBJ2-3, with 13 bases identical to TRBD2. This CDR3 is CASSSATSGRARGETRKDTQYF. CDR3 sequence (DNA): TGTGCCAGCAGTTCGGCCACTAGCGGGAGGGCCCGGGGAGAAACCCGAAAGGATACGCAGTATTTT.